This TCR beta chain derives from a study of metastatic and nonmetastatic thyroid tumors. The CDR3 length is 14 residues. V lost 2 bases to trimming and J lost 5 bases; unmatched junction nucleotides: 5. Germline V gene sequence: CDR1 MNHEY, CDR2 SVGEGT. TCRdb called clones again from the PCR reads with MiXCR. This table holds some 40,000 clones, roughly a sixth found once. No patient received treatment before thyroid surgery. Many counts were recorded for this clone. Additional DNA sequences in this sample encode the identical CDR3. Material: blood. The chain is built from TRBV6-2 or TRBV6-3 and TRBJ1-1, with TRBD1 matching over 7 bases. This clonotype was sampled from a female donor with papillary thyroid cancer or a benign thyroid nodule (not recorded which). Some clones in this sample may be carry-over from other donors' samples. The CDR3 reads CASSYEGAGTEAFF. The CDR3 bases are TGTGCCAGCAGTTACGAGGGGGCTGGGACTGAAGCTTTCTTT.